The clone carrying this T cell receptor beta chain was observed many times. Antigen specificity is unknown. This sample is drawn from a study of T cells after yellow fever vaccination. Findings of the study overall: The CD4 compartment and the CD8 compartment contained a small share of clonotypes in common. Boosting was followed by the reappearance of most primary-vaccination clones (approximately 95% CD4, more than 70% CD8).

CDR3 length equals 14 residues. Deletions cut 0 bases from V and 8 bases from J, with 12 bases between. Germline loops: CDR1 SGHRS, CDR2 YFSETQ. 5'RACE template switching added a universal primer site and UMIs to TCR cDNA. Using its own MiXCR run on the 5' RACE reads, TCRdb lists one record per CDR3 protein. The table has 250,000 to 300,000 distinct CDR3 sequences, 5.2% seen once. The sequence was obtained from a young man who received the YFV17D yellow fever vaccine. This specimen was CD4+ T cells sorted from PBMCs, taken on the day of the yellow fever booster vaccination. The chain uses TRBV5-1 and TRBJ2-1; either TRBD1 or TRBD2 may fit D (5 bases each). CDR3 sequence (DNA): TGCGCCAGCAGCTTGGTATCAGGGACCGATGAGCAGTTCTTC. Its translation: CASSLVSGTDEQFF.